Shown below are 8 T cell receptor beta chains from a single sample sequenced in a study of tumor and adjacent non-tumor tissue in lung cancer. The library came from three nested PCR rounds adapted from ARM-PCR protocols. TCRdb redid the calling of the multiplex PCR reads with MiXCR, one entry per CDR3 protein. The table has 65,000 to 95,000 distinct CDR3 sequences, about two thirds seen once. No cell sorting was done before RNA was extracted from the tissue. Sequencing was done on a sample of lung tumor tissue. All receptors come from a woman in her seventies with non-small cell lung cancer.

CDR3 sequence reads: CASSKFSSGSIDTQYF. The DNA of the CDR3 is TGTGCCAGCAGCAAATTTTCTAGCGGGAGCATAGATACGCAGTATTTT. This sequence joins TRBV21-1 and TRBJ2-3; TRBD2, as called in the table, went unchecked against the DNA. TRBV21-1 is annotated as a pseudogene. The CDR3 has 16 residues.

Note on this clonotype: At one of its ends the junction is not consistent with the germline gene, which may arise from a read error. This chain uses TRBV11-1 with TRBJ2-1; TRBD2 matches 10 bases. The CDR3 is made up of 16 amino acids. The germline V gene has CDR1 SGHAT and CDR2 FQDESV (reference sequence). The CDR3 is CDSSLLSSGSRYEQFF. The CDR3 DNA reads TGTGACAGCAGCTTATTGTCTAGCGGGAGTAGGTATGAGCAGTTCTTC. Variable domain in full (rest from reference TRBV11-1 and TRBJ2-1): EAEVAQSPRYKITEKSQAVAFWCDPISGHATLYWYRQILGQGPELLVQFQDESVVDDSQLPKDRFSAERLKGVDSTLKIQPAELGDSAMYLCDSSLLSSGSRYEQFFGPGTRLTVL.

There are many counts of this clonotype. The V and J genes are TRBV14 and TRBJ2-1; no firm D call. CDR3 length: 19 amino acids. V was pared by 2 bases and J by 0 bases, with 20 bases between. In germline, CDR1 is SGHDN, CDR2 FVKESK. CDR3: CASSQHHGAIYSSYNEQFF. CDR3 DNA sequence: TGTGCCAGCAGCCAACATCATGGCGCGATTTATAGCTCCTACAATGAGCAGTTCTTC. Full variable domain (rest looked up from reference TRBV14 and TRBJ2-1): EAGVTQFPSHSVIEKGQTVTLRCDPISGHDNLYWYRRVMGKEIKFLLHFVKESKQDESGMPNNRFLAERTGGTYSTLKVQPAELEDSGVYFCASSQHHGAIYSSYNEQFFGPGTRLTVL.

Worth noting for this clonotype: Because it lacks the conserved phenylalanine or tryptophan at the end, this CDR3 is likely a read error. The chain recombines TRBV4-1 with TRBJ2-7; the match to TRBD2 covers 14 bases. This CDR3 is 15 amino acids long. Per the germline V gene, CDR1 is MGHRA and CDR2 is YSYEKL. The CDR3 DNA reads TGCACCAGCAGTCAAAGGACTAGCGGGAGGTACGAGCAGTACTTA. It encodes CTSSQRTSGRYEQYL.

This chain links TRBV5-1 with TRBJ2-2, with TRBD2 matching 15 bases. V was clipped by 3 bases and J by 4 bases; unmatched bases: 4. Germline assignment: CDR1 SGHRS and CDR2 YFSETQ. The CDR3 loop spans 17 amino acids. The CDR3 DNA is TGCGCCAGCAGCTCGGGACTAGCGGGAGGTGCCACCGGGGAGCTGTTTTTT. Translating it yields CASSSGLAGGATGELFF.

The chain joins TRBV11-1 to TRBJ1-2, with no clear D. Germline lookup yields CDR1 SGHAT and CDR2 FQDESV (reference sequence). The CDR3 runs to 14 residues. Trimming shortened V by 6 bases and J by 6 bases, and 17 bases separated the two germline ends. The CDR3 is CASSHTGVAHGYTF. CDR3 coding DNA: TGTGCCAGCAGTCATACGGGAGTTGCCCATGGCTACACCTTC. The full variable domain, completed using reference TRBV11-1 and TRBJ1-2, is EAEVAQSPRYKITEKSQAVAFWCDPISGHATLYWYRQILGQGPELLVQFQDESVVDDSQLPKDRFSAERLKGVDSTLKIQPAELGDSAMYLCASSHTGVAHGYTFGSGTRLTVV.

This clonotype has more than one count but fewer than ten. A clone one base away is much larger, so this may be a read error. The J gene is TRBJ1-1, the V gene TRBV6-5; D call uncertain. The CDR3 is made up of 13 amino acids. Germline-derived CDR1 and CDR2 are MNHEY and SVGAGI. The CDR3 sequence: CDSSNGPAQEAFF. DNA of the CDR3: TGTGACAGCAGCAATGGGCCAGCTCAAGAAGCTTTCTTT.

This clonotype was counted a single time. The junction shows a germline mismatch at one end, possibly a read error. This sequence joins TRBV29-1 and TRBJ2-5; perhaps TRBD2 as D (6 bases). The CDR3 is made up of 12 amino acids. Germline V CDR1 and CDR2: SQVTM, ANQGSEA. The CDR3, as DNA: TGCGGCGTCAGGGAGGTCCAAGAGGCCCAGTACTTC. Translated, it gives CGVREVQEAQYF.